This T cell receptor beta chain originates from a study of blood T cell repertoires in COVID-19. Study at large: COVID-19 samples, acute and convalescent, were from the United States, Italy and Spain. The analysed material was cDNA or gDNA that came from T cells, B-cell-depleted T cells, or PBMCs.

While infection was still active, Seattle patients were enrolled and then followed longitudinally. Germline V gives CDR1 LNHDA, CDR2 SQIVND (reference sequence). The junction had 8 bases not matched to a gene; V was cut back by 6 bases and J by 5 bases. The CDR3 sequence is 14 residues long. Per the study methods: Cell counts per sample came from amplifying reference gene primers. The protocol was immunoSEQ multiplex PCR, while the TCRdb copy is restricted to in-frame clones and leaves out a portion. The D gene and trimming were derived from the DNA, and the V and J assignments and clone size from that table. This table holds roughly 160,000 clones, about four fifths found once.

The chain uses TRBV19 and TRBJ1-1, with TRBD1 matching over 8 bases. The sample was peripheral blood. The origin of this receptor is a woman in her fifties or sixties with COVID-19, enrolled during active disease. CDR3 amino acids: CASSDSNRGTEAFF. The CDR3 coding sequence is TGTGCCAGTAGCGACTCGAACAGGGGGACTGAAGCTTTCTTT.